In its sample, the clone carrying this T cell receptor beta chain was seen many times. The CDR3 is made up of 14 amino acids. Germline values: CDR1 ENHRY, CDR2 SYGVKD. The V and J ends lost 4 bases and 3 bases, in that order; junction bases with no gene match: 6. The sample is drawn from a study of T-cell reconstitution after alpha-beta-depleted transplantation in children. A TCRbeta library incorporating unique molecular identifiers was prepared. TCRdb re-called the PCR reads through MiXCR, storing one row per CDR3 protein. The sample lists about 640,000 distinct CDR3 sequences; around 16% were seen once.

The input for sequencing was PBMCs from the stem cell graft donor, taken from the stem cell graft. The gene calls are TRBV10-3 and TRBJ2-7; TRBD2 aligns across 7 bases. The clonotype comes from a human donor who donated a stem cell graft to a child with acute myeloid leukemia. In nucleotides, the CDR3 is TGTGCCATCAGTGCAGGGAGGGACCTCTACGAGCAGTACTTC. Translated, it gives CAISAGRDLYEQYF.